This entry lists 16 T cell receptor beta chains sequenced from one sample in a study of shared clonotypes between healthy human individuals. The assay was immunoSEQ multiplex PCR, and TCRdb's table has in-frame clones only and misses some. Of about 2.1 million clones listed, roughly 91% are singletons. As defined, naive CD8 cells were CD45RO-negative and positively selected for CCR7, with terminally differentiated effector memory CD45RA+ cells excluded. Source material: naive CD8+ T cells from PBMCs. Receptors were obtained from a man aged 18 to 29 in good health. Some clones in this sample may be carry-over from other donors' samples.

This clone was seen a single time. The V gene is TRBV19, the J gene TRBJ1-2, with 8 bases that match TRBD1. From germline, CDR1 is LNHDA and CDR2 SQIVND (reference sequence). The CDR3 spans 13 residues. The V and J ends lost 5 bases and 6 bases, in that order; junction bases with no gene match: 5. The CDR3 loop is CASSYRGGHGYTF. Here the CDR3 DNA reads TGTGCCAGTAGTTACAGGGGGGGCCATGGCTACACCTTC.

CDR3 DNA sequence: TGCGCCAGCAGCTTGTGGCCCGTGTCAGGAGATAATCAGCCCCAGCATTTT. Translation: CASSLWPVSGDNQPQHF. The chain joins TRBV5-1 to TRBJ1-5; D uncertain. CDR1 and CDR2 from the germline V gene are SGHRS and YFSETQ. Trimming pared 1 base from V and 4 bases from J, leaving 18 bases between. CDR3 length: 17 residues.

CDR3 sequence: CASSIEGVGEQYF. The CDR3 coding sequence is TGTGCCAGTAGTATTGAGGGCGTGGGGGAGCAGTACTTC. The chain combines TRBV19 with TRBJ2-7; possible D gene TRBD2, 5 bases. V was trimmed by 3 bases and J by 7 bases, leaving 13 bases between them. The CDR3 runs to 13 residues. Per germline, CDR1 LNHDA and CDR2 SQIVND (reference sequence).

CDR3 loop: CASSGTGGSGGYTF. The CDR3 nucleotides are TGTGCCAGCAGCGGAACAGGGGGGTCGGGTGGCTACACCTTC. V is TRBV5-4 and J is TRBJ1-2, with 8 positions matching TRBD1. The CDR3 loop spans 14 amino acids. V lost 4 bases, J lost 7 bases, and 9 bases stayed unmatched. From germline, CDR1 is SGHNT and CDR2 YYREEE (reference sequence).

The gene calls are TRBV27 and TRBJ2-1; D gene ambiguous. V lost 6 bases to trimming and J lost 5 bases, with 26 bases between them. The CDR3 is 18 amino acids. Germline loops: CDR1 MNHEY, CDR2 SMNVEV (reference sequence). The CDR3 nucleotides read TGTGCCAGCAGAAAAACTGCGGCTCTTCTCCTGAACAACAATGAGCAGTTCTTC. Translated: CASRKTAALLLNNNEQFF.

The gene calls are TRBV7-9 and TRBJ2-7; D is undetermined. The ends were cut back, 7 bases at V and 3 bases at J, with 13 bases in the middle. This CDR3 has 13 amino acids. Germline V gene lookup returns CDR1 SEHNR and CDR2 FQNEAQ (reference sequence). The CDR3 region has the DNA TGTGCCAGCACCGCGGTGGGTGACTACGAGCAGTACTTC. It translates to CASTAVGDYEQYF.

The V and J genes are TRBV7-2 and TRBJ2-7; weak D call: TRBD2 (7 bases). CDR3 size: 15 residues. Per the germline V gene, CDR1 is SGHTA and CDR2 is FQGNSA. Trimming took 5 bases from V and 5 from J, leaving 19 bases between them. CDR3 region: CASSRTGRGLNEQYF. CDR3 bases: TGTGCCAGCAGCCGAACAGGGAGGGGACTTAACGAGCAGTACTTC. The variable domain in full, with the rest retrieved from reference TRBV7-2 and TRBJ2-7, is GAGVSQSPSNKVTEKGKDVELRCDPISGHTALYWYRQSLGQGLEFLIYFQGNSAPDKSGLPSDRFSAERTGGSVSTLTIQRTQQEDSAVYLCASSRTGRGLNEQYFGPGTRLTVT.

The chain is built from TRBV27 and TRBJ2-5; 8 nucleotides agree with TRBD1. Germline V CDR1 and CDR2: MNHEY, SMNVEV (reference sequence). The CDR3 length is 17 residues. Germline trimming cut 0 bases from V and 5 bases from J; bases unmatched to any gene: 11. The CDR3 sequence is CASSLSAGGVGPETQYF. DNA for the CDR3: TGTGCCAGCAGTTTATCGGCAGGGGGCGTGGGACCGGAGACCCAGTACTTC.

V usage is TRBV28 and J usage is TRBJ2-1; D is undetermined. With 10 bases removed from V and 2 bases from J, the gap between germline ends came to 12 bases. CDR3 length: 13 amino acids. Germline CDR1 and CDR2: MDHEN and SYDVKM. The CDR3 is CAISPSTYNEQFF. As DNA, the CDR3 is TGTGCCATTTCCCCGAGCACCTACAATGAGCAGTTCTTC.

V and J are TRBV5-1 and TRBJ2-7, with D perhaps matching TRBD1 (7 bases). The CDR3 length is 16 residues. Germline V gene sequence: CDR1 SGHRS, CDR2 YFSETQ. V was trimmed by 4 bases and J by 0 bases, leaving 17 bases between them. Here the CDR3 reads CASSLTIQGGSYEQYF. Here the CDR3 DNA reads TGCGCCAGCAGCCTAACAATTCAGGGGGGCTCCTACGAGCAGTACTTC.

The sample holds one count of this clone. The gene calls are TRBV27 and TRBJ2-7; D is unresolved. The germline gives CDR1 MNHEY, CDR2 SMNVEV (reference sequence). This CDR3 has 11 residues. V was pared by 3 bases and J by 6 bases, with 6 bases between. The DNA for the CDR3 is TGTGCCAGCAGTTTTGAGTCCGAGCAGTACTTC. Protein product: CASSFESEQYF.

The gene calls are TRBV7-9 and TRBJ2-1; 10 bases agree with TRBD2. In germline, CDR1 is SEHNR, CDR2 FQNEAQ (reference sequence). J gave up 8 bases and V 4 bases, and 5 bases lay outside the gene matches. The CDR3 runs 14 residues. Here the CDR3 DNA reads TGTGCCAGCAGCTGGAGCGGGAGGGCCTATGAGCAGTTCTTC. As protein: CASSWSGRAYEQFF.

The CDR3 protein is CASSISTGANVLTF. The CDR3 DNA reads TGTGCCAGTAGTATTTCAACTGGGGCCAACGTCCTGACTTTC. The rearrangement links TRBV19 to TRBJ2-6; D is ambiguous. CDR1 and CDR2 (germline): LNHDA, SQIVND (reference sequence). CDR3 length: 14 residues. The ends were cut back, 3 bases at V and 2 bases at J, with 5 bases in the middle. The full variable domain, rest sourced from reference TRBV19 and TRBJ2-6, is DGGITQSPKYLFRKEGQNVTLSCEQNLNHDAMYWYRQDPGQGLRLIYYSQIVNDFQKGDIAEGYSVSREKKESFPLTVTSAQKNPTAFYLCASSISTGANVLTFGAGSRLTVL.

CDR3 residues: CASSLAPRDRGNTIYF. The CDR3, as DNA: TGTGCCAGCAGCTTAGCCCCCCGGGACAGGGGAAACACCATATATTTT. The genes are TRBV11-2 and TRBJ1-3, with 8 bases fitting TRBD1. With 1 base clipped from V and 4 bases from J, the junction kept 6 bases outside the gene matches. This CDR3 region has 16 residues. CDR1 is SGHAT, CDR2 FQNNGV, per germline.

The chain carries TRBV14 and TRBJ1-1; D is perhaps TRBD1 (5 bases). Trimming cost V 1 base and J 10 bases, with 10 bases left between them. CDR3 size: 12 residues. Germline assignment: CDR1 SGHDN and CDR2 FVKESK. The CDR3 protein is CASSQGVGVAFF. In DNA, the CDR3 is TGTGCCAGCAGCCAAGGAGTAGGGGTAGCTTTCTTT.

The chain uses TRBV11-2 and TRBJ2-2; 10 bases fit TRBD2. V lost 6 bases, J lost 7 bases, and 11 bases stayed unmatched. This CDR3 comprises 16 residues. Looked up from germline, CDR1 is SGHAT and CDR2 is FQNNGV. CDR3 amino acids: CASRPTSGKSVGELFF. In DNA, the CDR3 is TGTGCCAGCAGGCCCACTAGCGGGAAGTCGGTCGGGGAGCTGTTTTTT.